These T cell receptor beta chains were read from a single sample in a study of CD8+ T cells in alopecia areata. Profiled with immunoSEQ multiplex PCR; TCRdb holds only in-frame clones, not every one. The data hold hundreds of thousands of clones, with 50% to 60% observed a single time. The sequencing here drew on CD4+ T cells sorted from blood, taken at week 0. The receptors originated from a human donor with alopecia areata. Both conserved end residues are part of each CDR3. The D gene is left open where the match is weak. Clone sizes are given selectively: once, few, many, or a class where the clone is expanded.

V gene: TRBV9; D gene: -; clone size: -; J gene: TRBJ2-5; CDR3 DNA: TGTGCCAGCAGCGCCGACGACCAAGAGACCCAGTACTTC; CDR3 protein: CASSADDQETQYF
V gene: TRBV13; D gene: -; clone size: once; J gene: TRBJ1-4; CDR3 DNA: TGTGCCAGCAGCTTAACGGGGCTAGGGGCGCTAACTAATGAAAAACTGTTTTTT; CDR3 protein: CASSLTGLGALTNEKLFF
V gene: TRBV2; D gene: -; clone size: -; J gene: TRBJ1-5; CDR3 DNA: TGTGCCAGCAGTATCAGGACAACGGGCACTCAGCCCCAGCATTTT; CDR3 protein: CASSIRTTGTQPQHF
V gene: TRBV4-2; D gene: -; clone size: -; J gene: TRBJ2-2; CDR3 DNA: TGTGCCAGCAGCCAAGGAGCGGCTGGCTCCGGGGAGCTGTTTTTT; CDR3 protein: CASSQGAAGSGELFF
V gene: TRBV5-4; D gene: TRBD1; clone size: -; J gene: TRBJ1-5; CDR3 DNA: TGTGCCAGCAGCCAGATTTGGGCCAGGGGGGCCGATAGCAATCAGCCCCAGCATTTT; CDR3 protein: CASSQIWARGADSNQPQHF
V gene: TRBV4-1; D gene: -; clone size: -; J gene: TRBJ1-2; CDR3 DNA: TGCGCCAGCAGCCAGGTTAGGACGGAGAGGGACGGCTACACCTTC; CDR3 protein: CASSQVRTERDGYTF
V gene: TRBV10-2; D gene: -; clone size: -; J gene: TRBJ1-1; CDR3 DNA: TGCGCCAGCAGTCCGGGGAGAGAAGCTTTCTTT; CDR3 protein: CASSPGREAFF
V gene: TRBV30; D gene: -; clone size: -; J gene: TRBJ2-1; CDR3 DNA: TGTGCCTGGGGGGCGGGGCTGGAGCAGTTCTTC; CDR3 protein: CAWGAGLEQFF
V gene: TRBV5-4; D gene: -; clone size: -; J gene: TRBJ2-3; CDR3 DNA: TGTGCCAGCAGGCTGGGACACCTGATAAGCACAGATACGCAGTATTTT; CDR3 protein: CASRLGHLISTDTQYF
V gene: TRBV5-1; D gene: TRBD2; clone size: few; J gene: TRBJ2-3; CDR3 DNA: TGCGCCAGCACCCGGGGGACTAGCGCAGATACGCAGTATTTT; CDR3 protein: CASTRGTSADTQYF
V gene: TRBV5-1; D gene: -; clone size: few; J gene: TRBJ2-7; CDR3 DNA: TGCGCCAGCAGCTTGGACAGTATCTACGAGCAGTACTTC; CDR3 protein: CASSLDSIYEQYF
V gene: TRBV6-5; D gene: -; clone size: few; J gene: TRBJ1-5; CDR3 DNA: TGTGCCACCGGACAGTCAAATCAGCCCCAGCATTTT; CDR3 protein: CATGQSNQPQHF
V gene: TRBV18; D gene: -; clone size: -; J gene: TRBJ1-6; CDR3 DNA: TGTGCCAGCTCACATCCCGGATCACCCCTCCACTTT; CDR3 protein: CASSHPGSPLHF
V gene: TRBV7-8; D gene: -; clone size: -; J gene: TRBJ2-1; CDR3 DNA: TGTGCCAGCAGCCGTGACAGGAGCCCCAATGAGCAGTTCTTC; CDR3 protein: CASSRDRSPNEQFF
V gene: TRBV4-1; D gene: TRBD1; clone size: -; J gene: TRBJ2-7; CDR3 DNA: TGCGCCAGCAGCTTAGGACAGGGCTTGTACGAGCAGTACTTC; CDR3 protein: CASSLGQGLYEQYF
V gene: TRBV27; D gene: -; clone size: once; J gene: TRBJ2-4; CDR3 DNA: TGTGCCAGCACCCCGGAAGGCAGGGGAAACATTCAGTACTTC; CDR3 protein: CASTPEGRGNIQYF
V gene: TRBV29-1; D gene: -; clone size: few; J gene: TRBJ1-1; CDR3 DNA: TGCAGCGTTCCCGCAGGGTGGATGAACACTGAAGCTTTCTTT; CDR3 protein: CSVPAGWMNTEAFF
V gene: TRBV27; D gene: -; clone size: few; J gene: TRBJ2-3; CDR3 DNA: TGTGCCAGCAGTTTCAGAGGGGGGAGTCTTTCAGATACGCAGTATTTT; CDR3 protein: CASSFRGGSLSDTQYF
V gene: TRBV29-1; D gene: -; clone size: -; J gene: TRBJ1-2; CDR3 DNA: TGCAGCGTCCAGAGGGAGGGAGGCGATGGCTACACCTTC; CDR3 protein: CSVQREGGDGYTF
V gene: TRBV7-8; D gene: -; clone size: -; J gene: TRBJ2-1; CDR3 DNA: TGTGCCAGCAGCCTAGGCCGGGGGTACGGCAATGAGCAGTTCTTC; CDR3 protein: CASSLGRGYGNEQFF
V gene: TRBV23-1; D gene: -; clone size: -; J gene: TRBJ2-7; CDR3 DNA: TGCGCCAGCAGTCAATACGCGGGACAGATCTACGAGCAGTACTTC; CDR3 protein: CASSQYAGQIYEQYF
V gene: TRBV5-1; D gene: -; clone size: -; J gene: TRBJ1-2; CDR3 DNA: TGCGCCAGCAGCTTGTCATCGCAGGGCTCTGGCTACACCTTC; CDR3 protein: CASSLSSQGSGYTF
V gene: TRBV7-9; D gene: -; clone size: -; J gene: TRBJ2-3; CDR3 DNA: TGTGCCAGCAGCCTCCTAACCACAGATACGCAGTATTTT; CDR3 protein: CASSLLTTDTQYF
V gene: TRBV6-4; D gene: -; clone size: once; J gene: TRBJ2-1; CDR3 DNA: TGTGCCAGCACAGACCGCTACAATGAGCAGTTCTTC; CDR3 protein: CASTDRYNEQFF
V gene: TRBV30; D gene: -; clone size: -; J gene: TRBJ1-2; CDR3 DNA: TGTGCCTGGAGTTCGGATAACTATGGCTACACCTTC; CDR3 protein: CAWSSDNYGYTF
V gene: TRBV30; D gene: TRBD1; clone size: -; J gene: TRBJ2-3; CDR3 DNA: TGTGCCTGGAGTTGGCAGGGGGCAGATACGCAGTATTTT; CDR3 protein: CAWSWQGADTQYF